The 17 T cell receptor beta chains presented below share a single source sample, sequenced in a study of breast tumors, draining lymph nodes, adjacent tissues. TCRdb reprocessed the multiplex PCR reads with MiXCR, giving one entry per CDR3 protein. The sample records some 130,000 distinct CDR3 sequences, around 24% being singletons. Axillary draining lymph nodes of breast cancer patients supplied the node samples. The sample comprised axillary lymph node tissue. The receptors derive from a female donor with breast cancer. Some clones in this sample may be carry-over from other donors' samples.

J is TRBJ1-5 and V is TRBV3-1, with D hard to call. The CDR3 is 14 residues long. The V gene lost 2 bases and the J gene lost 7 bases, with 12 bases spanning the gap. Germline V lookup: CDR1 LGHDT, CDR2 YNNKEL (reference sequence). CDR3 sequence (DNA): TGTGCCAGCAGCCAATCCCGCTTTGGGCAGCCCCAGCATTTT. Residues: CASSQSRFGQPQHF. Full variable domain (rest looked up from reference TRBV3-1 and TRBJ1-5): DTAVSQTPKYLVTQMGNDKSIKCEQNLGHDTMYWYKQDSKKFLKIMFSYNNKELIINETVPNRFSPKSPDKAHLNLHINSLELGDSAVYFCASSQSRFGQPQHFGDGTRLSIL.

This clonotype was seen many times. V is TRBV12-3 or TRBV12-4 and J is TRBJ2-5; 8 positions match TRBD2. The CDR3 consists of 17 residues. Germline trimming cut 2 bases from V and 4 bases from J; bases unmatched to any gene: 12. The CDR3 loop is CASSLWAGGRFGETQYF. In DNA, the CDR3 is TGTGCCAGCAGTTTATGGGCGGGCGGGAGGTTTGGAGAGACCCAGTACTTC.

V gene TRBV27 combines with J gene TRBJ1-3; a weak D match, TRBD1 (6 bases). Germline lookup yields CDR1 MNHEY and CDR2 SMNVEV (reference sequence). The CDR3 runs to 16 residues. Trimming removed 9 bases from V and 2 bases from J, with 20 bases in between. CDR3 coding DNA: TGTGCCAGACCCCCCGTACAGGGAGTAGCTGGAAACACCATATATTTT. Protein sequence: CARPPVQGVAGNTIYF.

This clonotype was observed many times. The V call is TRBV19, the J call TRBJ2-1; 11 bases fit TRBD2. Germline V gene data show CDR1 as LNHDA and CDR2 as SQIVND (reference sequence). V gave up 3 bases and J gave up 5 bases; unmatched junction bases: 18. There are 20 residues in the CDR3. CDR3 in amino acids: CASSIVGGLAGGPTHNEQFF. DNA of the CDR3: TGTGCCAGTAGTATTGTAGGTGGGCTAGCGGGAGGTCCTACGCACAATGAGCAGTTCTTC.

This clonotype was counted many times. The gene calls are TRBV12-5 and TRBJ2-1, with TRBD1 matching over 8 bases. The CDR3 consists of 15 residues. Germline assignment: CDR1 LGHNT and CDR2 FRNRAP. V gave up 7 bases and J gave up 1 base; unmatched junction bases: 6. The CDR3 protein is CASARDRPSYNEQFF. In nucleotides, the CDR3 is TGTGCTAGTGCTCGGGACAGGCCATCCTACAATGAGCAGTTCTTC.

The chain combines TRBV6-5 with TRBJ1-2; 12 nucleotides line up with TRBD1. Germline CDR1 is MNHEY and CDR2 is SVGAGI. This CDR3 spans 15 amino acids. J gave up 6 bases and V 6 bases, and 8 bases lay outside the gene matches. This chain's CDR3 is CASSNLGQGAHGYTF. The CDR3 DNA reads as TGTGCCAGCAGCAACCTGGGACAGGGGGCCCATGGCTACACCTTC.

The chain recombines TRBV6-6 with TRBJ1-5; D uncertain. Germline CDR1 MNHNY, CDR2 SVGAGI (reference sequence). This CDR3 region has 14 residues. Deletions cut 2 bases from V and 3 bases from J, with 8 bases between. The CDR3 protein is CASSYQDNNQPQHF. CDR3 coding DNA: TGTGCCAGCAGTTACCAGGATAACAATCAGCCCCAGCATTTT.

This clonotype was detected ten times or more. This chain joins TRBV29-1 and TRBJ2-1; perhaps TRBD2 as D (5 bases). Trimming shortened V by 7 bases and J by 5 bases, and 21 bases separated the two germline ends. The CDR3 is 15 residues long. Germline V lookup: CDR1 SQVTM, CDR2 ANQGSEA. The chain's CDR3 is CSARTGVAKNNEQFF. DNA of the CDR3: TGCAGCGCCCGGACCGGGGTAGCAAAAAACAATGAGCAGTTCTTC.

This clonotype has only a few counts. At one end, the junction sequence differs from germline, possibly due to a read error. This rearrangement joins TRBV12-3 or TRBV12-4 to TRBJ2-5, with 8 positions matching TRBD1. The CDR3 contains 15 residues. The CDR3 reads CAGSPGTGTQETQYF. DNA of the CDR3: TGTGCCGGCAGTCCCGGGACAGGCACACAAGAGACCCAGTACTTC.

The V call is TRBV5-4, the J call TRBJ2-2, with 7 bases identical to TRBD1. The J segment lost 3 bases and the V segment lost 0 bases, leaving 2 bases of the junction unmatched. This CDR3 has 15 amino acids. Germline CDR1 SGHNT, CDR2 YYREEE (reference sequence). The CDR3 bases are TGTGCCAGCAGCTTGGAGGGGGCCTACACCGGGGAGCTGTTTTTT. Translated: CASSLEGAYTGELFF.

This clonotype was seen many times. V usage is TRBV5-4 and J usage is TRBJ2-2, with 8 bases that match TRBD2. With V trimmed by 2 bases and J by 1 base, 4 bases remained unmatched. There are 16 residues in the CDR3. Looked up from germline, CDR1 is SGHNT and CDR2 is YYREEE (reference sequence). CDR3 DNA: TGTGCCAGCAGCTTAGGGCTAGCGGGGAACACCGGGGAGCTGTTTTTT. Protein sequence: CASSLGLAGNTGELFF.

This clonotype was detected ten times or more. This sequence joins TRBV20-1 and TRBJ2-3; 10 bases map to TRBD2. J was trimmed by 2 bases and V by 1 base; bases with no gene match: 9. Germline lookup yields CDR1 DFQATT and CDR2 SNEGSKA (reference sequence). This CDR3 is built from 17 residues. This CDR3 reads CSARVRWTSGDTDTQYF. The CDR3 DNA reads TGCAGTGCTAGAGTCCGCTGGACTAGCGGAGACACAGATACGCAGTATTTT.

Note on this clonotype: A clone one base away is much larger, so this may be a read error. The genes are TRBV7-2 and TRBJ2-5; D is perhaps TRBD2 (5 bases). Per germline, CDR1 SGHTA and CDR2 FQGNSA. This CDR3 contains 15 residues. The CDR3, as DNA: TGTGCCAGCGGCTTCACTAGTTTATCGCAAGAGACCCAGTACTTC. Translated, it gives CASGFTSLSQETQYF.

The V gene is TRBV28, the J gene TRBJ2-1, with 14 bases fitting TRBD2. The CDR3 loop spans 15 amino acids. Germline values: CDR1 MDHEN, CDR2 SYDVKM. With V trimmed by 5 bases and J by 7 bases, 4 bases remained unmatched. The CDR3 loop is CASSQTSGRVNEQFF. CDR3 DNA: TGTGCCAGCAGTCAGACTAGCGGGAGGGTGAATGAGCAGTTCTTC.

At least ten counts were recorded for this clonotype. The chain uses TRBV30 and TRBJ2-5; 7 bases map to TRBD2. CDR1 and CDR2 (germline): GTSNPN, SVGIG (reference sequence). The length of the CDR3 is 15 residues. V gave up 0 bases and J gave up 5 bases; unmatched junction bases: 9. The CDR3 reads CAWSVGRASGETQYF. CDR3 DNA: TGTGCCTGGAGTGTTGGGAGGGCTAGTGGTGAGACCCAGTACTTC. Combining the CDR3 with reference TRBV30 and TRBJ2-5 gives the whole variable domain SQTIHQWPATLVQPVGSPLSLECTVEGTSNPNLYWYRQAAGRGLQLLFYSVGIGQISSEVPQNLSASRPQDRQFILSSKKLLLSDSGFYLCAWSVGRASGETQYFGPGTRLLVL.

This clonotype has ten or more counts. The genes are TRBV7-6 and TRBJ1-6; 8 bases fit TRBD1. Looked up from germline, CDR1 is SGHVS and CDR2 is FNYEAQ. V was pared by 5 bases and J by 10 bases, with 13 bases of the junction left unmatched. CDR3 length: 16 residues. The CDR3 DNA reads TGTGCCAGCAGCCACTTGGTCGCAGGGGGCGGATCACCCCTCCACTTT. Protein sequence: CASSHLVAGGGSPLHF.

This clonotype was seen at least ten times. This rearrangement joins TRBV20-1 to TRBJ2-5, with D perhaps TRBD2 (6 bases). Trimming left V 3 bases short and J 3 bases short, with 17 bases between. The germline CDR1 and CDR2 sequences are DFQATT and SNEGSKA (reference sequence). The CDR3 runs to 15 residues. The CDR3 region has the DNA TGCAGTGCTAGTTCGGGGGTGGGAGAGAAAGAGACCCAGTACTTC. Amino acids: CSASSGVGEKETQYF.